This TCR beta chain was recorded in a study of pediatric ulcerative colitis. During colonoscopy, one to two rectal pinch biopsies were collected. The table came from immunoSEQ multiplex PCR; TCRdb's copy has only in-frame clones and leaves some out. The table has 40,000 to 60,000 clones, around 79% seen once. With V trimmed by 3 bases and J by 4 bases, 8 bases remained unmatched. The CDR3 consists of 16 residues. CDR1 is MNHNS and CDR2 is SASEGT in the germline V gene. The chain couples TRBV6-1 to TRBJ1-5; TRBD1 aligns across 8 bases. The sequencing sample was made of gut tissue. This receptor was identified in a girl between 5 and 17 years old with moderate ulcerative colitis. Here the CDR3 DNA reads TGTGCCAGCAGTGAGAGAGGACAGGGTGGGAATCAGCCCCAGCATTTT. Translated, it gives CASSERGQGGNQPQHF.